A selection of T cell receptor beta chains follows, all from one sample in a study of blood T cell repertoires in COVID-19. The assay was immunoSEQ multiplex PCR, and TCRdb's table has in-frame clones only and misses some. The sample holds 60,000 to 80,000 clones, around 87% seen once. Specimen: peripheral blood. The receptors shown here come from a woman aged 60-75 years with COVID-19, enrolled during active disease. Both conserved end residues are part of each CDR3. The D gene is left open where the match is weak. Clone size is stated in some rows and not others, as once, few, many or a class when expanded.

CASSKDGRLLSVSHF	TGTGCCAGCAGCAAAGACGGCAGGCTCCTCTCCGTGTCACACTTT	.	.	TRBV21-1	TRBJ1-6
CASSFSRGETYGAFF	TGTGCCAGCAGTTTTTCCAGGGGGGAGACCTATGGGGCTTTCTTT	TRBD1	.	TRBV6-5	TRBJ1-1
CATSITGGTETQYF	TGTGCCACCAGTATCACAGGGGGCACGGAGACCCAGTACTTC	TRBD1	.	TRBV24-1	TRBJ2-5
CASMRAPEAFF	TGTGCCAGCATGAGGGCCCCTGAAGCTTTCTTT	.	.	TRBV27	TRBJ1-1
CASTLGDRVNQPQHF	TGTGCCAGTACCCTAGGGGACAGGGTGAATCAGCCCCAGCATTTT	TRBD1	.	TRBV19	TRBJ1-5
CASSLFGRTSFMNTEAFF	TGTGCCAGCAGCTTATTCGGAAGGACATCATTCATGAACACTGAAGCTTTCTTT	.	.	TRBV7-2	TRBJ1-1
CASSKALAFDNEQFF	TGTGCCAGCAGCAAAGCACTAGCTTTTGACAATGAGCAGTTCTTC	.	.	TRBV5-6	TRBJ2-1
CASSLGRQGRYTEAFF	TGTGCCAGCAGCCTTGGCCGACAGGGCCGCTACACTGAAGCTTTCTTT	TRBD1	.	TRBV5-6	TRBJ1-1
CASSQPEDRLKNGYTF	TGCGCCAGCAGCCAACCTGAAGACAGGTTGAAAAATGGCTACACCTTC	.	.	TRBV4-1	TRBJ1-2
CASSLTTGLGDQPQHF	TGTGCCAGCAGCTTGACCACAGGCTTAGGGGATCAGCCCCAGCATTTT	.	.	TRBV11-2	TRBJ1-5
CSVGLAGTGELFF	TGCAGCGTTGGACTAGCGGGGACCGGGGAGCTGTTTTTT	TRBD2	.	TRBV29-1	TRBJ2-2
CASSPGGYDEQYF	TGTGCCAGCAGCCCCGGGGGTTACGACGAGCAGTACTTC	.	.	TRBV5-8	TRBJ2-7
CASAVWLDTEAFF	TGTGCCAGCGCGGTGTGGTTAGACACTGAAGCTTTCTTT	.	once	TRBV6-5	TRBJ1-1
CASTGTSGSSYNEQFF	TGTGCCAGTACCGGGACTAGCGGGAGCTCCTACAATGAGCAGTTCTTC	TRBD2	once	TRBV19	TRBJ2-1
CASSYKTGFSGANVLTF	TGTGCCAGCAGTTACAAAACGGGGTTCTCTGGGGCCAACGTCCTGACTTTC	.	once	TRBV27	TRBJ2-6
CASSVAVNSYEQYF	TGTGCCAGCAGCGTAGCGGTAAACTCCTACGAGCAGTACTTC	.	.	TRBV9	TRBJ2-7
CASTDPSRGHNTEAFF	TGTGCCAGTACGGACCCTTCCAGGGGGCATAACACTGAAGCTTTCTTT	TRBD1	.	TRBV19	TRBJ1-1
CASSFRVSYEQYF	TGCGCCAGCAGCTTCAGGGTCTCCTACGAGCAGTACTTC	.	.	TRBV5-1	TRBJ2-7
CASNTGQVQEKLFF	TGTGCCAGCAACACTGGACAGGTACAAGAAAAACTGTTTTTT	TRBD1	.	TRBV11-3	TRBJ1-4
CASDGGGEQYF	TGTGCCAGCGATGGGGGGGGCGAGCAGTACTTC	TRBD2	.	TRBV11-1	TRBJ2-7
CASSLGQEGGETQYF	TGTGCCAGCAGCTTGGGACAAGAGGGAGGGGAGACCCAGTACTTC	.	.	TRBV11-3	TRBJ2-5
CASSLFPSGNNEQFF	TGTGCCAGCAGCTTGTTCCCTAGCGGAAACAATGAGCAGTTCTTC	TRBD2	.	TRBV11-3	TRBJ2-1
CASSLAGGQGYEQYF	TGTGCCAGCAGCTTGGCCGGGGGACAGGGCTACGAGCAGTACTTC	TRBD1	.	TRBV5-4	TRBJ2-7
CASSEWVGSQDEQFF	TGTGCCAGCAGTGAATGGGTCGGGAGTCAGGATGAGCAGTTCTTC	.	.	TRBV25-1	TRBJ2-1
CASAGPNQETQYF	TGTGCCAGTGCAGGGCCGAACCAAGAGACCCAGTACTTC	.	.	TRBV6-6	TRBJ2-5
CASSFTTSASYEQYF	TGTGCCAGCAGCTTTACAACTAGCGCCTCCTACGAGCAGTACTTC	TRBD2	.	TRBV7-2	TRBJ2-7
CASSQDRDRVDEQFF	TGTGCCAGCAGCCAAGACCGGGACAGGGTCGATGAGCAGTTCTTC	TRBD1	.	TRBV14	TRBJ2-1
CASSEGTANYGYTF	TGTGCCAGCAGCGAAGGGACAGCGAACTATGGCTACACCTTC	TRBD1	.	TRBV5-6	TRBJ1-2
CASSLFQGVTEAFF	TGTGCCAGCAGCTTATTTCAGGGTGTCACTGAAGCTTTCTTT	.	once	TRBV11-2	TRBJ1-1
CASSPPGQGFRQPQHF	TGTGCCAGTAGTCCTCCGGGACAGGGTTTTAGGCAGCCCCAGCATTTT	TRBD1	.	TRBV19	TRBJ1-5
CASRAGLAANNEQFF	TGTGCCAGCAGAGCAGGACTAGCGGCTAACAATGAGCAGTTCTTC	TRBD2	.	TRBV6-1	TRBJ2-1
CASSLNDRECEKLFF	TGTGCCAGCAGCTTAAACGACAGGGAATGTGAAAAACTGTTTTTT	TRBD1	.	TRBV7-3	TRBJ1-4
CASSQVDRGGYGYTF	TGTGCCAGCAGCCAAGTGGACAGGGGGGGATATGGCTACACCTTC	TRBD1	.	TRBV4-2	TRBJ1-2
CASSQGMGGTNEKLFF	TGCGCCAGCAGCCAAGGCATGGGGGGAACTAATGAAAAACTGTTTTTT	.	.	TRBV5-1	TRBJ1-4
CASSEAGRYGYTF	TGTGCCAGCAGTGAAGCTGGCCGCTATGGCTACACCTTC	.	.	TRBV6-1	TRBJ1-2
CASSQDITGGGNTIYF	TGTGCCAGCAGCCAAGATATCACAGGGGGCGGAAACACCATATATTTT	TRBD1	.	TRBV4-2	TRBJ1-3
CATSSGLDPGNTIYF	TGTGCCACCAGCAGTGGACTCGATCCGGGTAACACCATATATTTT	.	.	TRBV24-1	TRBJ1-3
CASSLVQGHSGANVLTF	TGTGCCAGCAGCTTGGTTCAGGGCCACTCTGGGGCCAACGTCCTGACTTTC	.	.	TRBV5-6	TRBJ2-6
CASSLTRRDSNQPQHF	TGTGCCAGCTCACTCACCCGACGGGATAGCAATCAGCCCCAGCATTTT	.	.	TRBV18	TRBJ1-5
CASSFGRGNANTGELFF	TGCGCCAGCAGCTTCGGCAGGGGAAACGCGAACACCGGGGAGCTGTTTTTT	.	.	TRBV5-1	TRBJ2-2
CASRQGPNQPQHF	TGTGCCAGCAGACAGGGCCCCAATCAGCCCCAGCATTTT	.	.	TRBV6-1	TRBJ1-5
CASSTTGNTEAFF	TGTGCCAGTAGTACAACAGGGAACACTGAAGCTTTCTTT	.	.	TRBV19	TRBJ1-1
CASRRTGATGTSSYEQYF	TGTGCCAGCAGGCGGACAGGGGCCACCGGGACTAGCTCCTACGAGCAGTACTTC	.	.	TRBV27	TRBJ2-7
CASSQAGTTNEKLFF	TGCGCCAGCAGCCAAGCAGGGACAACTAATGAAAAACTGTTTTTT	.	.	TRBV4-1	TRBJ1-4
CASSVESGTDEKLFF	TGTGCCAGCAGTGTCGAGTCCGGGACAGATGAAAAACTGTTTTTT	TRBD1	.	TRBV6-4	TRBJ1-4
CAWNRDRGSVNSPLHF	TGTGCCTGGAATCGGGACAGGGGGTCGGTAAATTCACCCCTCCACTTT	TRBD1	once	TRBV30	TRBJ1-6
CASRPDSTGYGYTF	TGTGCCAGTAGACCGGACAGCACGGGCTATGGCTACACCTTC	.	.	TRBV19	TRBJ1-2
CASSPLNMNTEAFF	TGTGCCAGCAGCCCGCTCAACATGAACACTGAAGCTTTCTTT	.	.	TRBV7-8	TRBJ1-1
CASSLRTGGANEQYF	TGCGCCAGCAGCTTGCGGACAGGGGGCGCGAACGAGCAGTACTTC	TRBD1	.	TRBV5-1	TRBJ2-7